This T cell receptor beta chain appears in the sequencing data of a study of cytomegalovirus exposure and HLA in healthy donors. Study-level background: Early release data held 75 million to 90 million unique TCRs from HLA-typed donors.

Remarks on this clone: Its antigen is as yet unknown.

Whole-study results and caveats: A later analysis showed TCR association rates differing by HLA locus, peaking at DRB1 and lowest at HLA-C. Productive rates of about 87% or about 30% were seen for most TCR beta V segments in an earlier analysis. HLA allele associations emerged for about 18,000 TCR beta sequences in a later analysis, at 0.05 false discovery rate.

CDR1 and CDR2 from the germline V gene are LNHDA and SQIVND (reference sequence). The trim removed 6 bases at V and 0 bases at J, leaving 1 base unmatched. CDR3 length: 13 residues. The primer mix had 60 Vbeta and 13 Jbeta primers. Clones were sequenced by immunoSEQ multiplex PCR, and TCRdb holds only the in-frame ones, with some missing. The sample totals approximately 60,000 clones. V is TRBV19 and J is TRBJ1-1; 7 bases are a match to TRBD1. The origin of this receptor is a man aged 25-45 years in good health and CMV-seropositive. The sequenced sample consisted of PBMCs. The CDR3 bases are TGTGCCAGTAGCGGACAGGTGAACACTGAAGCTTTCTTT. Its translation is CASSGQVNTEAFF.